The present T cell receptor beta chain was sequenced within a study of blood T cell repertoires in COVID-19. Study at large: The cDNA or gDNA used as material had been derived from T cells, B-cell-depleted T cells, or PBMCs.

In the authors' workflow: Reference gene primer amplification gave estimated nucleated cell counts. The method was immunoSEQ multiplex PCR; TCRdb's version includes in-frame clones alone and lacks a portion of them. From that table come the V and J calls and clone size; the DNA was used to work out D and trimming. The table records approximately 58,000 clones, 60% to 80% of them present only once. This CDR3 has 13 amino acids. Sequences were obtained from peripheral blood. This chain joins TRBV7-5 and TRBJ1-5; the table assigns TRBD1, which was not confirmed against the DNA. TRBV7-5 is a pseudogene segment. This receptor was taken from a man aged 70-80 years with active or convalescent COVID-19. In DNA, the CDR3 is TGTGCCAGAATCCCCCAGGTGAATCAGCCCCAGCATTTT. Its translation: CARIPQVNQPQHF.